Below are 9 T cell receptor beta chains sequenced from a single sample in a study of beta chain features in type 1 diabetes. As every portion of the isolated RNA was reverse transcribed, the sequencing read expressed TCRB transcripts. Libraries were prepared by immunoSEQ multiplex PCR; TCRdb keeps only in-frame clonotypes and omits some of them. The repertoire holds some 900,000 clones, with about a sixth as singletons. Sequencing was carried out using naive CD4+ T cells from blood. These receptor sequences come from a woman aged 18-35 years in good health.

This clone was counted only a few times. The genes are TRBV9 and TRBJ2-3; D is possibly TRBD1 (6 bases). The CDR3 length is 19 residues. Trimming pared 0 bases from V and 2 bases from J, leaving 22 bases between. The germline V gene encodes CDR1 SGDLS and CDR2 YYNGEE. Here the CDR3 reads CASSVAAQPGTSNTDTQYF. As DNA, the CDR3 is TGTGCCAGCAGCGTAGCCGCTCAACCCGGGACAAGCAACACAGATACGCAGTATTTT.

This clone was counted between two and nine times. The chain joins TRBV11-2 to TRBJ2-4; 7 bases agree with TRBD1. After removal of 5 bases from V and 0 bases from J, the junction contained 7 bases not matched to a gene. The CDR3 sequence is 16 residues long. Germline values: CDR1 SGHAT, CDR2 FQNNGV. The CDR3: CASSPTGAPAKNIQYF. In DNA, the CDR3 is TGTGCCAGCAGCCCAACAGGGGCGCCAGCCAAAAACATTCAGTACTTC.

This clone has just a few counts. The chain uses TRBV28 and TRBJ2-1, with 7 nucleotides matching TRBD1. The CDR3 runs 17 residues. Trimming took 7 bases from V and 5 from J; bases not matched to a gene: 17. Germline V CDR1 and CDR2: MDHEN, SYDVKM. This CDR3 reads CASTANRGTDPHNEQFF. CDR3 coding DNA: TGTGCCAGCACTGCAAACCGAGGGACAGACCCACACAATGAGCAGTTCTTC.

This clone was counted a few times. CDR3 coding DNA: TGTGCCAGCAGCCGGGACGGGCAGAGGGGAAAACTGTTTTTT. This codes for CASSRDGQRGKLFF. The chain links TRBV4-2 to TRBJ1-4; possible D gene TRBD1, 5 bases. CDR1 LGHNA and CDR2 YNFKEQ come from the germline V gene. V lost 4 bases, J lost 10 bases, and 16 bases lay in between. The CDR3 covers 14 residues.

This clone was seen more than once but under ten times. The chain employs TRBV19 and TRBJ2-7, with 8 bases that match TRBD1. CDR3 length: 18 residues. V shed 6 bases and J 3 bases; nucleotides not matched to a gene: 19. Germline V CDR1 and CDR2: LNHDA, SQIVND (reference sequence). CDR3 region: CASSATRLDRGIYYEQYF. DNA for the CDR3: TGTGCCAGTAGCGCTACCCGACTAGACAGGGGAATTTACTACGAGCAGTACTTC.

The chain couples TRBV28 to TRBJ2-2; D is possibly TRBD1 (7 bases). The CDR3 has 16 residues. The germline V gene has CDR1 MDHEN and CDR2 SYDVKM. Trimming stripped 3 bases from V and 3 bases from J, with 14 bases between. In DNA form, the CDR3 reads TGTGCCAGCAGTTTGCAACAGGGGACTTACACCGGGGAGCTGTTTTTT. Its translation is CASSLQQGTYTGELFF.

The chain links TRBV5-5 to TRBJ2-6, with TRBD2 as a possible D gene (5 bases). The V and J ends lost 1 base and 1 base respectively, with 15 bases between them. CDR3 size: 18 residues. CDR1 is SGHKS, CDR2 YYEKEE, per germline (reference sequence). CDR3 sequence (DNA): TGTGCCAGCAGCTTGAGTAGCGTTGCACCTTCTGGGGCCAACGTCCTGACTTTC. Translation: CASSLSSVAPSGANVLTF.

This clone was detected only a few times. CDR3 nucleotides: TGTGCCAGCAGCTTAGTTGGCGGGGATACCTACAATGAGCAGTTCTTC. Protein product: CASSLVGGDTYNEQFF. The rearrangement joins TRBV7-6 to TRBJ2-1; the D gene is possibly TRBD2 (6 bases). V lost 1 base and J lost 2, with 12 bases in between. CDR1 is SGHVS, CDR2 FNYEAQ, per germline. This CDR3 is built from 16 residues.

The chain carries TRBV5-1 and TRBJ2-7; 10 positions agree with TRBD1. Losses at the gene ends were 0 bases for V and 5 bases for J; bases not matched to a gene: 8. The CDR3 is 16 amino acids. Germline CDR1 SGHRS, CDR2 YFSETQ. The CDR3 spells CASSLAAGTGVHEQYF. In DNA, the CDR3 is TGCGCCAGCAGCTTGGCGGCCGGGACAGGGGTCCACGAGCAGTACTTC.